Listed below are T cell receptor beta chains from one sample, sequenced in a study of T cell responses to AZD1222 COVID-19 vaccine. Clones were sequenced by immunoSEQ multiplex PCR, and TCRdb holds only the in-frame ones, with some missing. The sample consists of fewer than 150,000 clones, 90% of them appearing once. The sample in question was peripheral blood, obtained on day 0 of AZD1222 vaccination. The receptors stem from an adult in good health. Each CDR3 is given with its conserved first and last residue.

V gene: TRBV5-1; J gene: TRBJ1-4; CDR3 protein: CASSLVTGNEKLFF
V gene: TRBV19; J gene: TRBJ1-1; CDR3 protein: CASSRTGGRAEAFF
V gene: TRBV19; J gene: TRBJ1-1; CDR3 protein: CASSIVGWTNTEAFF
V gene: TRBV20-1; J gene: TRBJ2-1; CDR3 protein: CSASPQRDEQFF
V gene: TRBV2; J gene: TRBJ1-4; CDR3 protein: CASSGQGTNEKLFF
V gene: TRBV6-5; J gene: TRBJ1-2; CDR3 protein: CASSPGGSYGYTF
V gene: TRBV6-5; J gene: TRBJ1-1; CDR3 protein: CASGPGTGDTEAFF
V gene: TRBV5-1; J gene: TRBJ2-1; CDR3 protein: CASSLGQVYNEQFF
V gene: TRBV6-4; J gene: TRBJ1-1; CDR3 protein: CASQTDPNTEAFF
V gene: TRBV7-6; J gene: TRBJ2-5; CDR3 protein: CASSPERLQETQYF
V gene: TRBV18; J gene: TRBJ2-3; CDR3 protein: CASSLTQGSTDTQYF
V gene: TRBV7-3; J gene: TRBJ2-2; CDR3 protein: CASSVQRSAGELFF
V gene: TRBV29-1; J gene: TRBJ1-1; CDR3 protein: CSVDTDRMNTEAFF
V gene: TRBV12-5; J gene: TRBJ2-5; CDR3 protein: CASAKGLLQETQYF
V gene: TRBV5-1; J gene: TRBJ1-6; CDR3 protein: CASRSGTGGTLALHF
V gene: TRBV29-1; J gene: TRBJ1-2; CDR3 protein: CSVPGNYGYTF
V gene: TRBV2; J gene: TRBJ1-1; CDR3 protein: CASSEALPTGSTEAFF
V gene: TRBV4-1; J gene: TRBJ1-2; CDR3 protein: CASSQESGVHTF
V gene: TRBV5-6; J gene: TRBJ2-5; CDR3 protein: CASSLTPSRGVETQYF
V gene: TRBV30; J gene: TRBJ1-2; CDR3 protein: CAWSPRDRPYGYTF
V gene: TRBV12-3/TRBV12-4; J gene: TRBJ2-1; CDR3 protein: CASSLHKGEQFF
V gene: TRBV5-6; J gene: TRBJ1-2; CDR3 protein: CASSLVTARGYGYTF
V gene: TRBV21-1; J gene: TRBJ1-5; CDR3 protein: CASSKEFRDRGLNQPQHF
V gene: TRBV27; J gene: TRBJ2-2; CDR3 protein: CASSFGQGGTGELFF
V gene: TRBV14; J gene: TRBJ1-2; CDR3 protein: CASSQVWYGYTF
V gene: TRBV7-8; J gene: TRBJ2-7; CDR3 protein: CASSMGGSGRGEQYF
V gene: TRBV6-2/TRBV6-3; J gene: TRBJ2-1; CDR3 protein: CASSYLTSGGPLF
V gene: TRBV6-5; J gene: TRBJ1-1; CDR3 protein: CASSWGRRQGNTEAFF
V gene: TRBV7-2; J gene: TRBJ1-1; CDR3 protein: CASSLGPPGNTEAFF
V gene: TRBV18; J gene: TRBJ1-3; CDR3 protein: CASSPGEGEPGNTIYF
V gene: TRBV10-3; J gene: TRBJ1-2; CDR3 protein: CAISGRPVVEAKGYGYTF
V gene: TRBV10-3; J gene: TRBJ1-4; CDR3 protein: CASRGATNEKLFF
V gene: TRBV4-3; J gene: TRBJ2-5; CDR3 protein: CASSQDVAGPQETQYF
V gene: TRBV7-2; J gene: TRBJ2-1; CDR3 protein: CASSFGSLGGWYEQFF
V gene: TRBV29-1; J gene: TRBJ1-5; CDR3 protein: CSVLQGVGQPQHF
V gene: TRBV18; J gene: TRBJ2-7; CDR3 protein: CASSRTRPTQTERSSYEQYF
V gene: TRBV3-1/TRBV3-2; J gene: TRBJ1-1; CDR3 protein: CASSDRGLVTEAFF
V gene: TRBV27; J gene: TRBJ2-1; CDR3 protein: CASSLFIGERWGDEQFF
V gene: TRBV6-4; J gene: TRBJ1-5; CDR3 protein: CASSRRVSNQPQHF
V gene: TRBV12-5; J gene: TRBJ2-4; CDR3 protein: CASGFDLLAKNIQYF
V gene: TRBV19; J gene: TRBJ2-3; CDR3 protein: CASTDRGERTDTQYF
V gene: TRBV3-1/TRBV3-2; J gene: TRBJ1-5; CDR3 protein: CASSQRGPNQPQHF
V gene: TRBV3-1/TRBV3-2; J gene: TRBJ2-1; CDR3 protein: CASSQELAVSYNEQFF
V gene: TRBV27; J gene: TRBJ1-5; CDR3 protein: CASSLGNDWEPQHF
V gene: TRBV27; J gene: TRBJ2-7; CDR3 protein: CASSSPRTSGGVLTYEQYF